Listed here are 18 T cell receptor beta chains from one sample, sequenced in a study of blood T cell repertoires in COVID-19. Libraries were prepared by immunoSEQ multiplex PCR; TCRdb keeps only in-frame clonotypes and omits some of them. In the table there are about 420,000 clones, 70% to 90% of which are singletons. Sequencing used peripheral blood. All receptors derive from a young man with COVID-19, enrolled during active disease.

This rearrangement joins TRBV4-2 to TRBJ1-3, with a possible D match to TRBD1 (5 bases). Germline V lookup: CDR1 LGHNA, CDR2 YNFKEQ. The CDR3 has 15 residues. Trimming took off 4 bases at V and 3 bases at J, with 13 bases between the two ends. The CDR3 DNA follows: TGTGCCAGCAGCCCGGACGGGAGGGGTGGAAACACCATATATTTT. Its translation: CASSPDGRGGNTIYF.

V is TRBV29-1 and J is TRBJ2-2, with D possibly being TRBD1 (6 bases). Trimming shortened V by 0 bases and J by 5 bases, and 10 bases separated the two germline ends. Looked up from germline, CDR1 is SQVTM and CDR2 is ANQGSEA. This CDR3 has 14 residues. The CDR3 DNA is TGCAGCGTTGAAGATCGGGACAAGACCGGGGAGCTGTTTTTT. It encodes CSVEDRDKTGELFF.

The chain has TRBV2 and TRBJ1-4, with 7 bases aligning to TRBD1. V shed 9 bases, J shed 6 bases, and the junction held 10 bases outside the gene matches. The CDR3 has 14 amino acids. Germline CDR1 reads SNHLY; CDR2 reads FYNNEI. CDR3 loop: CASRPGGGDEKLFF. Here the CDR3 DNA reads TGTGCCAGTAGGCCAGGGGGAGGCGATGAAAAACTGTTTTTT.

This sequence joins TRBV11-2 and TRBJ2-7; D is undetermined. V dropped 2 bases and J dropped 5 bases, with 19 bases sitting between them. CDR3 length: 16 residues. Germline V lookup: CDR1 SGHAT, CDR2 FQNNGV. As DNA, the CDR3 is TGTGCCAGCAGCTTAACAGCAGGCCCCGAACCCCACGAGCAGTACTTC. It encodes CASSLTAGPEPHEQYF.

The rearrangement links TRBV21-1 to TRBJ2-7; TRBD1, as called in the table, went unchecked against the DNA. TRBV21-1 is a pseudogene locus. This CDR3 is 20 amino acids long. This CDR3 is CASSKGTEGSGTAPSYEQYF. DNA for the CDR3: TGTGCCAGCAGCAAAGGGACAGAGGGCTCCGGGACAGCACCCTCCTACGAGCAGTACTTC.

The chain has TRBV5-4 and TRBJ2-7; 8 nucleotides align to TRBD2. The J segment lost 0 bases and the V segment lost 2 bases, leaving 4 bases of the junction unmatched. The CDR3 consists of 15 residues. Germline-derived CDR1 and CDR2 are SGHNT and YYREEE (reference sequence). The CDR3 spells CASSFPGTSSYEQYF. The CDR3 nucleotides are TGTGCCAGCAGCTTCCCCGGGACTAGCTCCTACGAGCAGTACTTC.

This chain links TRBV18 with TRBJ1-5, with D maybe TRBD1 (5 bases). CDR1 is KGHSH and CDR2 is LQKENI in the germline V gene. Trimming took off 2 bases at V and 3 bases at J, with 14 bases between the two ends. The CDR3 extends over 16 amino acids. CDR3 DNA sequence: TGTGCCAGCTCACCAACGGCCAGGGCCCCCAATCAGCCCCAGCATTTT. The encoded protein is CASSPTARAPNQPQHF.

The chain combines TRBV10-3 with TRBJ2-5; the match to TRBD2 covers 7 bases. Unmatched junction bases numbered 5, after V lost 2 bases and J lost 5 bases. Germline V CDR1 and CDR2: ENHRY, SYGVKD. This CDR3 is built from 14 residues. This CDR3 reads CAISEAGLVETQYF. In DNA, the CDR3 is TGTGCCATCAGTGAGGCAGGACTAGTCGAGACCCAGTACTTC.

This sequence joins TRBV27 and TRBJ2-6; 7 nucleotides agree with TRBD1. Germline trimming cut 6 bases from V and 3 bases from J; bases unmatched to any gene: 2. The CDR3 spans 14 residues. Germline V gene lookup returns CDR1 MNHEY and CDR2 SMNVEV (reference sequence). The CDR3: CASRGTDGANVLTF. The DNA of the CDR3 is TGTGCCAGCAGGGGGACAGATGGGGCCAACGTCCTGACTTTC.

This rearrangement joins TRBV21-1 to TRBJ1-3. TRBV21-1 is shown as a pseudogene. The CDR3 extends over 14 amino acids. The CDR3 nucleotides read TGTGCCAGCACGGGGGGCGGTAAGGGAAACACCATATATTTT. This sequence encodes CASTGGGKGNTIYF.

This clone was seen once. V usage is TRBV2 and J usage is TRBJ1-1; D is perhaps TRBD1 (5 bases). Germline CDR1 SNHLY, CDR2 FYNNEI. The V end lost 4 bases, the J end lost 4 bases, and 13 bases lay between the germline ends. The CDR3 covers 14 residues. The CDR3 nucleotides read TGTGCCAGCAGTGTCCTCGGGGGGTCCACTGAAGCTTTCTTT. Protein: CASSVLGGSTEAFF.

This clone showed up just once. The rearrangement joins TRBV5-8 to TRBJ2-5; tentative D call: TRBD2 (6 bases). V was cut by 0 bases and J by 5 bases, with 14 bases left in between. This CDR3 region has 15 residues. Per germline, CDR1 SGHTS and CDR2 YDEGEE. Here the CDR3 DNA reads TGTGCCAGCAGCTTGGCTCGGGGAGGATGGGAGACCCAGTACTTC. Translating gives CASSLARGGWETQYF.

This rearrangement joins TRBV5-1 to TRBJ1-6; D is perhaps TRBD1 (6 bases). The V gene lost 0 bases and the J gene lost 10 bases, with 14 bases spanning the gap. Looked up from germline, CDR1 is SGHRS and CDR2 is YFSETQ. The CDR3 is 15 amino acids. For the CDR3, the DNA is TGCGCCAGCAGCTTGGGGGGACAAATTCCGTCACCCCTCCACTTT. It codes for CASSLGGQIPSPLHF.

This chain links TRBV7-9 with TRBJ2-3; the D is unclear. Germline V gene sequence: CDR1 SEHNR, CDR2 FQNEAQ (reference sequence). The CDR3 extends over 12 amino acids. Trimming removed 1 base from V and 4 bases from J, with 3 bases in between. CDR3 in amino acids: CASSLVADTQYF. The CDR3 DNA reads as TGTGCCAGCAGCTTAGTAGCAGATACGCAGTATTTT.

This chain links TRBV6-6 with TRBJ2-4, with 10 bases fitting TRBD2. V shed 6 bases and J 9 bases; nucleotides not matched to a gene: 8. Germline values: CDR1 MNHNY, CDR2 SVGAGI (reference sequence). The CDR3 sequence is 14 residues long. CDR3 amino acids: CASSSSGGESIQYF. In nucleotides, the CDR3 is TGTGCCAGCAGCTCCAGCGGGGGGGAGAGCATTCAGTACTTC.

CDR3 coding DNA: TGTGCCAGCAGCTTAACCGGAGCGGACTATGGCTACACCTTC. Translated, it gives CASSLTGADYGYTF. J is TRBJ1-2 and V is TRBV7-9; D not resolved. The CDR3 loop spans 14 amino acids. The V gene lost 2 bases and the J gene lost 3 bases, with 10 bases spanning the gap. The germline V gene encodes CDR1 SEHNR and CDR2 FQNEAQ (reference sequence).

The chain employs TRBV7-9 and TRBJ1-1; possibly TRBD1 for D (5 bases). The germline V and J ends were trimmed by 0 bases and 10 bases, with 9 bases remaining between them. Germline assignment: CDR1 SEHNR and CDR2 FQNEAQ (reference sequence). This CDR3 is 12 amino acids long. Here the CDR3 DNA reads TGTGCCAGCAGCTTAGCGGGGCTCGGAGCTTTCTTT. It codes for CASSLAGLGAFF.

Comments on this clone: In the same sample, other DNA sequences code for this CDR3. The rearrangement uses TRBV6-5 and TRBJ2-3, with a tentative D call TRBD1 (6 bases). The germline V gene encodes CDR1 MNHEY and CDR2 SVGAGI. The CDR3 extends over 13 amino acids. Trimming pared 4 bases from V and 2 bases from J, leaving 7 bases between. The CDR3 reads CASSWTDTDTQYF. CDR3 bases: TGTGCCAGCAGTTGGACAGACACAGATACGCAGTATTTT.